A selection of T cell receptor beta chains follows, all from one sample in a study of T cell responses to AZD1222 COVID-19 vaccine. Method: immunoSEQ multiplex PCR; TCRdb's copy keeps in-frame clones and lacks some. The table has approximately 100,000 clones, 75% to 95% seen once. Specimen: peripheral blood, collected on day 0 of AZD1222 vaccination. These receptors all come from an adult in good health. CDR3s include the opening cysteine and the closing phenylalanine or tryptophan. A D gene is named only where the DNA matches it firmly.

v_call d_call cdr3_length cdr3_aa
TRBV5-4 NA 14 CASRDSLMNTEAFF
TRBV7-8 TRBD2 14 CASNPVGGANEQFF
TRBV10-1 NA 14 CASSDVMMGNIQYF
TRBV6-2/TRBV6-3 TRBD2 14 CASSSRGGRDEQFF
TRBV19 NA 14 CASSKGVYDTEAFF
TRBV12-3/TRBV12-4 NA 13 CASSMWTQETQYF
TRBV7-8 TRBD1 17 CASSAGTGGAADVEAFF
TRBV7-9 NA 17 CASSLGPIGLAKNIQYF
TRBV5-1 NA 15 CASSLGRSGNTEAFF
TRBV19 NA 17 CASSNRRYNPADYGYTF
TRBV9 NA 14 CASSVGGLRETQYF
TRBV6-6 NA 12 CASSYQTDEAFF
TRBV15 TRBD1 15 CATRRDREDTGELFF
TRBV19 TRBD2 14 CASSIRGVTDTQYF
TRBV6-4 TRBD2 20 CASSDCPLSSGGTYSETQYF
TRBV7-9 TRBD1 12 CASSLDRGGYTF
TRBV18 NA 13 CASLGRGGETQYF
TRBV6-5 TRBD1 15 CASRPYGQGDTEAFF
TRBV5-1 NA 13 CASSSLGDTEAFF
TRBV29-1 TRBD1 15 CSVQGRDRTFYGYTF
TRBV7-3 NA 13 CASSPDRRNGYTF
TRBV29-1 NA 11 CSVFLVDTQYF
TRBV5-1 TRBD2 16 CASSPRLAGLEETQYF
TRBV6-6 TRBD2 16 CASSRRTGGDTDTQYF
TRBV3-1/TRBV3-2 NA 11 CASSQGGEQFF
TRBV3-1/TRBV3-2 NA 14 CASSRTQVNYGYTF
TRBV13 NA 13 CASRQAPFEKLFF
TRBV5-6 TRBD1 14 CASSWGTGITEAFF
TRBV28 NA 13 CASSSGLFNEQFF
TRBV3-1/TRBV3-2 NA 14 CASSQVNPNNEQFF
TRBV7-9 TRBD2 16 CASSARGLAGADTQYF
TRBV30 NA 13 CAWSPDRNTEAFF
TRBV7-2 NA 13 CASSTGWGQKAFF
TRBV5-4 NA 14 CASSLGQSRSPLHF
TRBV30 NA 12 CATQGPHYEQYF
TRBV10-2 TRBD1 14 CASSESRQGKEQYF
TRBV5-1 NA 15 CASSTGIPEPGELFF
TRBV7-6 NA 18 CASSLLVSGVSNTGELFF
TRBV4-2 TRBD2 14 CASSQGLFTGELFF
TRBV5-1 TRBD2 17 CASSPNPSGGAYNEQFF
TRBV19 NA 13 CASSIAQHTEAFF
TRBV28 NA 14 CASSPPGLTAEAFF
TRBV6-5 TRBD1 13 CASRSEGAGGYTF
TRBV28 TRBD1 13 CASSSGQGGVAFF
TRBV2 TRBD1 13 CASIRQGDGEQYF
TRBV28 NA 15 CASSLYEGEINEQFF
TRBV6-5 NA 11 CASSYLETQYF
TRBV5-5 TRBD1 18 CASSFIYGTGRFDTEAFF
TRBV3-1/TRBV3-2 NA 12 CASSQRNSPLHF
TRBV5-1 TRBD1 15 CASSSPGQGYTEAFF